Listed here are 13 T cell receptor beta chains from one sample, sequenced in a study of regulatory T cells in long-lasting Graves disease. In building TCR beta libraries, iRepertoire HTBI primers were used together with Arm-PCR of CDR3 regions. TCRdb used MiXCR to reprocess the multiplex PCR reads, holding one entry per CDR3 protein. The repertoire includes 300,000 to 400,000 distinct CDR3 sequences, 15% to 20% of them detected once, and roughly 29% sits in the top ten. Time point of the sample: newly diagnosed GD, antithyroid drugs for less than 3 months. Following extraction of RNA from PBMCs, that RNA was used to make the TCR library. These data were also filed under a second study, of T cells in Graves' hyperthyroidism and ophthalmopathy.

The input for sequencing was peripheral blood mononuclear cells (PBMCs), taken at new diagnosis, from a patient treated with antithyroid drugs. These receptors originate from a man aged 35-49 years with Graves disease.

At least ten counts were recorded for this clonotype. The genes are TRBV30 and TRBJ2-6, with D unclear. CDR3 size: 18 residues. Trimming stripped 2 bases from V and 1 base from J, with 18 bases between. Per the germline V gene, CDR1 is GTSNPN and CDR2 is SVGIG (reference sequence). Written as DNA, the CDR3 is TGTGCCTGGAGTCCACACAAGCTGTGGTGGTCTGGGGCCAACGTCCTGACTTTC. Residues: CAWSPHKLWWSGANVLTF.

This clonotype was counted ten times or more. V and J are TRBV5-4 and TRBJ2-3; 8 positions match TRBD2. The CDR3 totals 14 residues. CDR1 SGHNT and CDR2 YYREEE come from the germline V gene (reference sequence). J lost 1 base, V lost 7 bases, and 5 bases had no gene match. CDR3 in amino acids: CASYREGGTDTQYF. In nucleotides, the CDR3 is TGTGCCAGCTACCGGGAGGGGGGCACAGATACGCAGTATTTT.

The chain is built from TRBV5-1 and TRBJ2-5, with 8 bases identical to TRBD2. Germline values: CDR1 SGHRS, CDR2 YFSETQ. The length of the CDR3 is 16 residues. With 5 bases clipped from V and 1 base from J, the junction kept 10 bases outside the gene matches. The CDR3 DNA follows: TGCGCCAGCAGTAACCCCTCGGGGGGGGCCCAAGAGACCCAGTACTTC. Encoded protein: CASSNPSGGAQETQYF. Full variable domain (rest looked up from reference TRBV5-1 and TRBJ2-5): KAGVTQTPRYLIKTRGQQVTLSCSPISGHRSVSWYQQTPGQGLQFLFEYFSETQRNKGNFPGRFSGRQFSNSRSEMNVSTLELGDSALYLCASSNPSGGAQETQYFGPGTRLLVL.

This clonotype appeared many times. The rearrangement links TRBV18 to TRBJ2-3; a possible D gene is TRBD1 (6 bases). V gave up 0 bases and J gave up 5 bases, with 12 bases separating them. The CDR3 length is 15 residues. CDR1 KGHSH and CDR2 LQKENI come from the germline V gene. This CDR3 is CASSPPGVGGDTQYF. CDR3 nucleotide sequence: TGTGCCAGCTCACCACCTGGCGTAGGGGGAGATACGCAGTATTTT. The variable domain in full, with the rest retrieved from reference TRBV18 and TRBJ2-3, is NAGVMQNPRHLVRRRGQEARLRCSPMKGHSHVYWYRQLPEEGLKFMVYLQKENIIDESGMPKERFSAEFPKEGPSILRIQQVVRGDSAAYFCASSPPGVGGDTQYFGPGTRLTVL.

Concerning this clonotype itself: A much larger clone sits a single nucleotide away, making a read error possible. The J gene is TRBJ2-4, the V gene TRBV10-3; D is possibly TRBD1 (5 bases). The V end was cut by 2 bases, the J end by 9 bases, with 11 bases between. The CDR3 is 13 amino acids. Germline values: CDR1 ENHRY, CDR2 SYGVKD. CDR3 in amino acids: CAISEGRETIQYF. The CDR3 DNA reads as TGTGCCATCAGTGAGGGCAGGGAAACCATTCAGTACTTC.

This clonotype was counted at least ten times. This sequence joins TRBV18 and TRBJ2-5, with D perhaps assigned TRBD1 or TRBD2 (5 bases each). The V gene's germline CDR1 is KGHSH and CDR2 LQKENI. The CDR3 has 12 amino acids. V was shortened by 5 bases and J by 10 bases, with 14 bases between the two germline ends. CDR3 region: CASSRDDRGQYF. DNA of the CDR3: TGTGCCAGCTCAAGGGACGATCGTGGCCAGTACTTC.

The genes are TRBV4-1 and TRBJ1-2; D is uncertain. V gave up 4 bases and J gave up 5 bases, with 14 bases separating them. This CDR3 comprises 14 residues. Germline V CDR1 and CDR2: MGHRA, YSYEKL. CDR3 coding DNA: TGCGCCAGCAGCCCCACTGGTCCGACTTATGGCTACACCTTC. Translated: CASSPTGPTYGYTF.

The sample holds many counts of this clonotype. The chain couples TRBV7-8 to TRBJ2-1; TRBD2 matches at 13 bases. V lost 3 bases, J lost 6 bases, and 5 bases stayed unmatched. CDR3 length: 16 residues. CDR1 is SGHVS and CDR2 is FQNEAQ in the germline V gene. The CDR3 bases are TGTGCCAGCAGCTTCCCACTAGCGGGGGGGCCCAATGAGCAGTTCTTC. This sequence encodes CASSFPLAGGPNEQFF.

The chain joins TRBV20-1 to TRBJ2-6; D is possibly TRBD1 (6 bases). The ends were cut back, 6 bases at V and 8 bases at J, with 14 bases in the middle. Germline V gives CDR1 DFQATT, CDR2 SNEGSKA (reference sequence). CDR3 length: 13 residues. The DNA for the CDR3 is TGCAGTGCGGAAGACGGGACAACCAACGTCCTGACTTTC. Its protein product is CSAEDGTTNVLTF.

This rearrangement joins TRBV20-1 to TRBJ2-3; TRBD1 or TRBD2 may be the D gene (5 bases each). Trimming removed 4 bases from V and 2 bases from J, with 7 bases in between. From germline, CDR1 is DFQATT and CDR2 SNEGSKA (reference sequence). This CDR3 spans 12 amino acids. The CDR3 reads CSAMGDTDTQYF. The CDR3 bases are TGCAGTGCTATGGGGGACACAGATACGCAGTATTTT.

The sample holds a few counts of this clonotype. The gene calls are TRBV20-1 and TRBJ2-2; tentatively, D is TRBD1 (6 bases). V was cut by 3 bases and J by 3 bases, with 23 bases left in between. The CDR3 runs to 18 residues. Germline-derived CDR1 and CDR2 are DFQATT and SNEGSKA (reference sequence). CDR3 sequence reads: CSASPPYGRGRDTGELFF. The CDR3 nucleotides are TGCAGTGCTAGCCCCCCTTATGGCAGGGGCAGGGACACCGGGGAGCTGTTTTTT.

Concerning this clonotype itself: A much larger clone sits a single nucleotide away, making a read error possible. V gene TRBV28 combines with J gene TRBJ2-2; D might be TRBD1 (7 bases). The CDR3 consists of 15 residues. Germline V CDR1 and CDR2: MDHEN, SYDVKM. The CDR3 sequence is CASRDSDREAGELLF. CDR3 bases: TGTGCCAGCAGAGACTCCGACAGGGAGGCCGGGGAGCTGCTTTTT.

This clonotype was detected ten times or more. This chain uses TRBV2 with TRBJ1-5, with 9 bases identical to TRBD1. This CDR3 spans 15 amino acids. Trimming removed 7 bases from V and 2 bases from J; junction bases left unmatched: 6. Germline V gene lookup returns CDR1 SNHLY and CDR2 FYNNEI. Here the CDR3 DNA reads TGTGCCAGCAAGGGGGGACAGGGTGGCAATCAGCCCCAGCATTTT. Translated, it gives CASKGGQGGNQPQHF. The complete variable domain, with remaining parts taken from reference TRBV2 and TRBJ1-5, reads EPEVTQTPSHQVTQMGQEVILRCVPISNHLYFYWYRQILGQKVEFLVSFYNNEISEKSEIFDDQFSVERPDGSNFTLKIRSTKLEDSAMYFCASKGGQGGNQPQHFGDGTRLSIL.